The rows below give T cell receptor beta chains drawn from one sample of a study of T cell responses to AZD1222 COVID-19 vaccine. The repertoire was sequenced with immunoSEQ multiplex PCR; TCRdb's copy has only in-frame clones and lacks some. Among roughly 130,000 clones, around 83% were seen once, and the ten largest hold 9.5% to 15%. The sequencing here drew on peripheral blood, taken on day 0 of AZD1222 vaccination. The receptor set was obtained from an adult in good health. Both conserved end residues are part of each CDR3. Fields, in order: D gene, clone size, J gene, V gene, CDR3 DNA, CDR3 protein. A D gene is named only where the DNA matches it firmly. Clone size is stated in some rows and not others, as once, few, many or a class when expanded.

d_gene: -; abundance: -; j_gene: TRBJ2-7; v_gene: TRBV9; CDR3nt: TGTGCCAGCAGCGTAGCGGGGGGCAGTTCCTACGAGCAGTACTTC; CDR3aa: CASSVAGGSSYEQYF
d_gene: TRBD1; abundance: -; j_gene: TRBJ2-3; v_gene: TRBV4-1; CDR3nt: TGCGCCAGCAGCCAAGTAGAGGCTCCCGGGACAGGGGCAGATACGCAGTATTTT; CDR3aa: CASSQVEAPGTGADTQYF
d_gene: -; abundance: few; j_gene: TRBJ1-1; v_gene: TRBV7-3; CDR3nt: TGTGCCAGCAGCTCGAGTCCGGACACTGAAGCTTTCTTT; CDR3aa: CASSSSPDTEAFF
d_gene: -; abundance: -; j_gene: TRBJ1-5; v_gene: TRBV7-9; CDR3nt: TGTGCCAGCAGCCCAGGGATCGGTCAGCCCCAGCATTTT; CDR3aa: CASSPGIGQPQHF
d_gene: TRBD1; abundance: -; j_gene: TRBJ1-2; v_gene: TRBV10-3; CDR3nt: TGTGCCATCAGGCCGGGACAGAATATTCATGGCTACACCTTC; CDR3aa: CAIRPGQNIHGYTF
d_gene: -; abundance: few; j_gene: TRBJ1-1; v_gene: TRBV6-6; CDR3nt: TGTGCCAGCAGAACCGGGACATCGGGGAACACTGAAGCTTTCTTT; CDR3aa: CASRTGTSGNTEAFF
d_gene: TRBD1; abundance: -; j_gene: TRBJ2-5; v_gene: TRBV7-9; CDR3nt: TGTGCCAGCAGCCCACAGGGGAGTCAAGAGACCCAGTACTTC; CDR3aa: CASSPQGSQETQYF
d_gene: -; abundance: once; j_gene: TRBJ2-7; v_gene: TRBV29-1; CDR3nt: TGCAGCACCCCATGGAGGGGATACTACGAGCAGTACTTC; CDR3aa: CSTPWRGYYEQYF
d_gene: TRBD1; abundance: -; j_gene: TRBJ1-1; v_gene: TRBV5-6; CDR3nt: TGTGCCAGCAGAGTACAGGGGGCGAACACTGAAGCTTTCTTT; CDR3aa: CASRVQGANTEAFF
d_gene: -; abundance: once; j_gene: TRBJ2-1; v_gene: TRBV11-1; CDR3nt: TGTGCCAGCAGCTTATTTAGGGGGGGCAATGAGCAGTTCTTC; CDR3aa: CASSLFRGGNEQFF
d_gene: TRBD1; abundance: -; j_gene: TRBJ2-1; v_gene: TRBV5-4; CDR3nt: TGTGCCAGCAGCTTGGGGGACAGGGATTACAATGAGCAGTTCTTC; CDR3aa: CASSLGDRDYNEQFF
d_gene: TRBD1; abundance: -; j_gene: TRBJ1-2; v_gene: TRBV19; CDR3nt: TGTGCCAGTAGTATACGGACAGGTGATGGCTACACCTTC; CDR3aa: CASSIRTGDGYTF
d_gene: -; abundance: -; j_gene: TRBJ1-2; v_gene: TRBV28; CDR3nt: TGTGCCAGCCAACCTTACTTTAGGAGGGCAGTCACTAACTATGGCTACACCTTC; CDR3aa: CASQPYFRRAVTNYGYTF
d_gene: -; abundance: -; j_gene: TRBJ1-2; v_gene: TRBV5-1; CDR3nt: TGCGCCAGCAGCGGTGGGGAGTCCAACTATGGCTACACCTTC; CDR3aa: CASSGGESNYGYTF
d_gene: TRBD2; abundance: -; j_gene: TRBJ2-7; v_gene: TRBV6-1; CDR3nt: TGTGCCAGCAGTGAGGGCCCGGGACTAGCCGAATACGAGCAGTACTTC; CDR3aa: CASSEGPGLAEYEQYF
d_gene: -; abundance: -; j_gene: TRBJ1-6; v_gene: TRBV6-1; CDR3nt: TGTGCCAGCAGTGTCGGTAGGGAGAATTCACCCCTCCACTTT; CDR3aa: CASSVGRENSPLHF
d_gene: -; abundance: once; j_gene: TRBJ2-2; v_gene: TRBV24-1; CDR3nt: TGTGCCACCAGTGATCCGTGGACGGGAACCGGGGAGCTGTTTTTT; CDR3aa: CATSDPWTGTGELFF
d_gene: -; abundance: -; j_gene: TRBJ2-7; v_gene: TRBV18; CDR3nt: TGTGCCAGCTCGCCTCTTGGAATTGAGCAGTACTTC; CDR3aa: CASSPLGIEQYF
d_gene: -; abundance: -; j_gene: TRBJ1-2; v_gene: TRBV2; CDR3nt: TGTGCCAGCAGGCTGGGGGGTGGCTACACCTTC; CDR3aa: CASRLGGGYTF
d_gene: TRBD2; abundance: -; j_gene: TRBJ2-1; v_gene: TRBV11-2; CDR3nt: TGTGCCAGCAGCTTAAAGTTAGCGGGGGGAAGTTGGAATGAGCAGTTCTTC; CDR3aa: CASSLKLAGGSWNEQFF
d_gene: -; abundance: -; j_gene: TRBJ1-5; v_gene: TRBV5-1; CDR3nt: TGCGCCAGCAGCTTGGGAGAGTCGGGGAATCAGCCCCAGCATTTT; CDR3aa: CASSLGESGNQPQHF
d_gene: TRBD1; abundance: -; j_gene: TRBJ2-4; v_gene: TRBV5-1; CDR3nt: TGCGCCAGCAGCCGTTTGCAGGGGGCGGCCAAAAACATTCAGTACTTC; CDR3aa: CASSRLQGAAKNIQYF
d_gene: -; abundance: -; j_gene: TRBJ2-2; v_gene: TRBV4-1; CDR3nt: TGCGCCAGCAGCCAAGTTGGAAGGAACACCGGGGAGCTGTTTTTT; CDR3aa: CASSQVGRNTGELFF
d_gene: TRBD1; abundance: -; j_gene: TRBJ2-7; v_gene: TRBV3-1/TRBV3-2; CDR3nt: TGTGCCAGCAGCCAAGGGACAGGGGGAACCTACGAGCAGTACTTC; CDR3aa: CASSQGTGGTYEQYF
d_gene: TRBD1; abundance: -; j_gene: TRBJ2-5; v_gene: TRBV24-1; CDR3nt: TGTGCCACCAGTGACCATCGGACAGGGACCCCAGAGACCCAGTACTTC; CDR3aa: CATSDHRTGTPETQYF
d_gene: TRBD1; abundance: few; j_gene: TRBJ1-6; v_gene: TRBV28; CDR3nt: TGTGCCAGCATTCCGGGACAGGGCGATTCACCCCTCCACTTT; CDR3aa: CASIPGQGDSPLHF
d_gene: TRBD1; abundance: -; j_gene: TRBJ2-3; v_gene: TRBV19; CDR3nt: TGTGCCAGCCTGGACAGGGGCGCAAGAGATACGCAGTATTTT; CDR3aa: CASLDRGARDTQYF
d_gene: TRBD1; abundance: -; j_gene: TRBJ2-5; v_gene: TRBV3-1/TRBV3-2; CDR3nt: TGTGCCAGCAGCCAAGATTTAGGGGGCCCAGAGACCCAGTACTTC; CDR3aa: CASSQDLGGPETQYF
d_gene: -; abundance: -; j_gene: TRBJ2-1; v_gene: TRBV4-1; CDR3nt: TGCGCCAGCAGCCAATGGGCCTCCAATATGGCGGGACAGTACAATGAGCAGTTCTTC; CDR3aa: CASSQWASNMAGQYNEQFF
d_gene: TRBD1; abundance: -; j_gene: TRBJ1-5; v_gene: TRBV4-1; CDR3nt: TGCGCCAGCAGCCAAGAGGGACAGATATCCGGGGAGCCCCAGCATTTT; CDR3aa: CASSQEGQISGEPQHF
d_gene: -; abundance: once; j_gene: TRBJ2-7; v_gene: TRBV6-5; CDR3nt: TGTGCCAGCAGTTACACCAGGACAGTGGATTACGAGCAGTACTTC; CDR3aa: CASSYTRTVDYEQYF
d_gene: TRBD1; abundance: few; j_gene: TRBJ2-7; v_gene: TRBV18; CDR3nt: TGTGCCAGCTCACCGCGGGACAGGGGTTTGAACGAGCAGTACTTC; CDR3aa: CASSPRDRGLNEQYF
d_gene: -; abundance: once; j_gene: TRBJ2-2; v_gene: TRBV5-5; CDR3nt: TGTGCCAGCAGCTTCTCACAAACCTACACCGGGGAGCTGTTTTTT; CDR3aa: CASSFSQTYTGELFF
d_gene: TRBD1; abundance: -; j_gene: TRBJ1-4; v_gene: TRBV28; CDR3nt: TGTGCCAGCAGTTTATGGAAACAGGGGGTGGCTAATGAAAAACTGTTTTTT; CDR3aa: CASSLWKQGVANEKLFF
d_gene: TRBD2; abundance: -; j_gene: TRBJ2-3; v_gene: TRBV9; CDR3nt: TGTGCCAGCAGCCCCCTATTCTCGGGAGGGCGCGCAGATACGCAGTATTTT; CDR3aa: CASSPLFSGGRADTQYF
d_gene: -; abundance: -; j_gene: TRBJ2-1; v_gene: TRBV5-1; CDR3nt: TGCGCCAGCAGCTTGGCCACTTGGGCGGATGAGCAGTTCTTC; CDR3aa: CASSLATWADEQFF
d_gene: -; abundance: -; j_gene: TRBJ1-4; v_gene: TRBV6-1; CDR3nt: TGTGCCAGCAGTGAGGAAGCAGAGTACTATTCAACTAATGAAAAACTGTTTTTT; CDR3aa: CASSEEAEYYSTNEKLFF
d_gene: TRBD2; abundance: -; j_gene: TRBJ2-5; v_gene: TRBV9; CDR3nt: TGTGCCAGCAGCGTAGGACTAGCGGTCAGGACGGCGGAGACCCAGTACTTC; CDR3aa: CASSVGLAVRTAETQYF